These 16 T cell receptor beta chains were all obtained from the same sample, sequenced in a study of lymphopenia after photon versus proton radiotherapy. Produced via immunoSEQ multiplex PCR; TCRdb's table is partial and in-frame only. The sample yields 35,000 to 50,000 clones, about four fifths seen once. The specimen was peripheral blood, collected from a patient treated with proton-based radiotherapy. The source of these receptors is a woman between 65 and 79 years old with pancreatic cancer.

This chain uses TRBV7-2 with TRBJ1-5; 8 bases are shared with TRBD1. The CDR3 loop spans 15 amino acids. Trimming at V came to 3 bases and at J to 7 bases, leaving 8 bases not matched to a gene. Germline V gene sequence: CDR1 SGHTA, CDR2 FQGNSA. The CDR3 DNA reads TGTGCCAGCAGCTTTGGGACAGGTGGTTGGCAGCCCCAGCATTTT. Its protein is CASSFGTGGWQPQHF.

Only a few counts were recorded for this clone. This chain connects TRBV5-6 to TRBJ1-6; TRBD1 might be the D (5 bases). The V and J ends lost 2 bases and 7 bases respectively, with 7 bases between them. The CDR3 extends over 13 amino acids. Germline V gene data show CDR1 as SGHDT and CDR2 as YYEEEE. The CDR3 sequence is CASSFRQNSPLHF. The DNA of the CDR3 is TGTGCCAGCAGCTTTCGACAGAATTCACCCCTCCACTTT.

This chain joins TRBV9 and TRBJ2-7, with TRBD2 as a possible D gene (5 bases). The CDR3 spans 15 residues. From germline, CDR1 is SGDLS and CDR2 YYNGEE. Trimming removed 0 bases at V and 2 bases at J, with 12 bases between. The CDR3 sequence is CASSVGRGPTYEQYF. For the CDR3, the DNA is TGTGCCAGCAGCGTAGGTAGAGGGCCTACCTACGAGCAGTACTTC.

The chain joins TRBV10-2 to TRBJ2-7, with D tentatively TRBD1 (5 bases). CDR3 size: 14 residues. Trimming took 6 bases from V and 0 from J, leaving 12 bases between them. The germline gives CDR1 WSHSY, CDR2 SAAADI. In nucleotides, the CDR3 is TGCGCCAGCAGAGACCAGGGTAGCTCCTACGAGCAGTACTTC. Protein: CASRDQGSSYEQYF.

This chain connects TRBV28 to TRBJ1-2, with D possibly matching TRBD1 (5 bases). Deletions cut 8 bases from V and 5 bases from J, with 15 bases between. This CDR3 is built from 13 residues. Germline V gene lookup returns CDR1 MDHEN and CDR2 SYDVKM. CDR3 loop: CASFAGKEYGYTF. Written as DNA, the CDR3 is TGTGCCAGCTTTGCAGGGAAAGAATATGGCTACACCTTC.

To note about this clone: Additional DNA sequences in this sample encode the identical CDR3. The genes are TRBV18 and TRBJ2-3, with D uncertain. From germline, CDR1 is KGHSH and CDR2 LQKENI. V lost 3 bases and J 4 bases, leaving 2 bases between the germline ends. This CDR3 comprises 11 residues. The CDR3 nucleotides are TGTGCCAGCTCACCGGCAGATACGCAGTATTTT. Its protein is CASSPADTQYF.

The CDR3 DNA is TGTGCCAGCAGCCAAGCAGGTGGGGACAACTACGAGCAGTACTTC. Amino acids: CASSQAGGDNYEQYF. The chain uses TRBV4-2 and TRBJ2-7; possibly TRBD1 for D (6 bases). Germline loops: CDR1 LGHNA, CDR2 YNFKEQ. Trimming cost V 1 base and J 3 bases, with 13 bases left between them. This CDR3 is built from 15 residues.

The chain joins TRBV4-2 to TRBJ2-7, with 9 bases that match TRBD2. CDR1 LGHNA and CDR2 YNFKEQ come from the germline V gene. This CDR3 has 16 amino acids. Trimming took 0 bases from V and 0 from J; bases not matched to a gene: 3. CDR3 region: CASSQDNSGSSYEQYF. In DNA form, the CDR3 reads TGTGCCAGCAGCCAAGACAATAGCGGGAGCTCCTACGAGCAGTACTTC.

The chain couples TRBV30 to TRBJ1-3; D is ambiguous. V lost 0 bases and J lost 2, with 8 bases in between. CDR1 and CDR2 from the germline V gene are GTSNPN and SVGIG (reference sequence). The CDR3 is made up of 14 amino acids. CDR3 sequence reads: CAWSVGSAGNTIYF. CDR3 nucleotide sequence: TGTGCCTGGAGTGTCGGGTCCGCTGGAAACACCATATATTTT.

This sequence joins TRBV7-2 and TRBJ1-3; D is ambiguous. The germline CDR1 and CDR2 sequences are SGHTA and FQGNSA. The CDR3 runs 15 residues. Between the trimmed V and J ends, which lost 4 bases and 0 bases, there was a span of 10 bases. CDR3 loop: CASSSDESSGNTIYF. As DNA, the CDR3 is TGTGCCAGCAGCTCGGACGAGTCCTCTGGAAACACCATATATTTT.

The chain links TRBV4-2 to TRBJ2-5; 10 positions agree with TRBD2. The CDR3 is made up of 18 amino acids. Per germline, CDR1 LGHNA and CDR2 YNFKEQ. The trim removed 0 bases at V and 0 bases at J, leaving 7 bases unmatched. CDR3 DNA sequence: TGTGCCAGCAGCCAAGATCCGGCTAGCGGGAGACACCAAGAGACCCAGTACTTC. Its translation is CASSQDPASGRHQETQYF.

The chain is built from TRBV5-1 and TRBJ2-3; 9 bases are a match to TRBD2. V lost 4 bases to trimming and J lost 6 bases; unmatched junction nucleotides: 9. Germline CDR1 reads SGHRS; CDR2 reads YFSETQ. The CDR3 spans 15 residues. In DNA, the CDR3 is TGCGCCAGCAGCCTTAGCGGGAGATCAGGCGATACGCAGTATTTT. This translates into CASSLSGRSGDTQYF.

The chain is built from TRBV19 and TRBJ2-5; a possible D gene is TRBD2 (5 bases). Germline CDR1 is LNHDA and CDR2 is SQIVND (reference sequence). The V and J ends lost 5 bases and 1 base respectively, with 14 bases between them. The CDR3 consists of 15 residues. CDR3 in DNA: TGTGCCAGTAGTGACCCCGGACTGCGCCAAGAGACCCAGTACTTC. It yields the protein CASSDPGLRQETQYF.

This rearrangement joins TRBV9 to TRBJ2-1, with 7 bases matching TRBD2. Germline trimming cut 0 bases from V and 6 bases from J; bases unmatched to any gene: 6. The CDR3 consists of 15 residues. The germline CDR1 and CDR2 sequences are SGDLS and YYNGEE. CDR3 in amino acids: CASSVGGSGFNEQFF. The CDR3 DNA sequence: TGTGCCAGCAGCGTAGGCGGGAGCGGATTCAATGAGCAGTTCTTC.

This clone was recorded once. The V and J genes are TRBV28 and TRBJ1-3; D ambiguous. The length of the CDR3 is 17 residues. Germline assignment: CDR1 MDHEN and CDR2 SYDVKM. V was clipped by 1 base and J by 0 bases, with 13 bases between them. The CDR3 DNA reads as TGTGCCAGCAGTTTATTGGGCCCCCTAAGCTCTGGAAACACCATATATTTT. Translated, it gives CASSLLGPLSSGNTIYF.

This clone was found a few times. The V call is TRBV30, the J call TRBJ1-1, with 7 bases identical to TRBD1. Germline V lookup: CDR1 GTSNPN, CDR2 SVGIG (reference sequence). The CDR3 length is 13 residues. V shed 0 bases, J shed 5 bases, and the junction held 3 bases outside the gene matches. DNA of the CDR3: TGTGCCTGGAGTGTAAGGGGGCTTACTGAAGCTTTCTTT. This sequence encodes CAWSVRGLTEAFF.